Shown below are 24 T cell receptor beta chains from a single sample sequenced in a study of patients and donors after allogeneic stem cell transplantation. TCRdb redid the calling of the RT-PCR reads with MiXCR, one entry per CDR3 protein. The profile shows about 200,000 distinct CDR3 sequences, less than 45% of them singletons. Sequencing was done on a sample of blood, either unsorted or a sorted T cell fraction (not recorded which). These receptors were obtained from a human donor who was either an allogeneic HSCT recipient or a stem cell or donor lymphocyte infusion donor (not recorded which). It is not recorded whose cells these are; they may come from a transplant donor.

The CDR3 here is CASRQGFLHEKLFF. CDR3 bases: TGTGCCAGCAGACAGGGGTTTCTACATGAAAAACTGTTTTTT. The chain joins TRBV6-5 to TRBJ1-4, with 7 bases identical to TRBD1. Germline V gives CDR1 MNHEY, CDR2 SVGAGI. There are 14 residues in the CDR3. V gave up 6 bases and J gave up 6 bases; unmatched junction bases: 7.

This clonotype was seen a handful of times. The chain has TRBV7-2 and TRBJ1-5; the D is unclear. The germline V gene encodes CDR1 SGHTA and CDR2 FQGNSA. The CDR3 extends over 12 amino acids. Trimming took 2 bases from V and 6 from J, leaving 5 bases between them. In nucleotides, the CDR3 is TGTGCCAGCAGCTTAACACGTCAGCCCCAGCATTTT. It is translated as CASSLTRQPQHF.

The chain uses TRBV12-3 or TRBV12-4 and TRBJ1-1; no firm D call. V lost 8 bases to trimming and J lost 4 bases, with 14 bases between them. The CDR3 length is 13 residues. CDR3 in DNA: TGTGCCAGCCTTGATCTCCCGGGCACTGAAGCTTTCTTT. Its protein product is CASLDLPGTEAFF.

A few counts support this clonotype. The DNA for the CDR3 is TGTGCCAGCAGTTACAAGCGGAGCTCCTATAATTCACCCCTCCACTTT. It codes for CASSYKRSSYNSPLHF. V usage is TRBV6-6 and J usage is TRBJ1-6; no clear D. Trimming took off 2 bases at V and 0 bases at J, with 8 bases between the two ends. The germline V gene encodes CDR1 MNHNY and CDR2 SVGAGI (reference sequence). The CDR3 loop spans 16 amino acids.

The chain joins TRBV5-1 to TRBJ2-7, with D perhaps matching TRBD1 (6 bases). Germline lookup yields CDR1 SGHRS and CDR2 YFSETQ. The CDR3 has 13 amino acids. Deletions cut 0 bases from V and 3 bases from J, with 7 bases between. The CDR3 sequence: CASSLEQGYEQYF. Written as DNA, the CDR3 is TGCGCCAGCAGCTTGGAACAGGGCTACGAGCAGTACTTC. Based on the CDR3 plus reference TRBV5-1 and TRBJ2-7, the full variable domain is KAGVTQTPRYLIKTRGQQVTLSCSPISGHRSVSWYQQTPGQGLQFLFEYFSETQRNKGNFPGRFSGRQFSNSRSEMNVSTLELGDSALYLCASSLEQGYEQYFGPGTRLTVT.

The V and J genes are TRBV9 and TRBJ2-1; tentative D call: TRBD2 (6 bases). Germline lookup yields CDR1 SGDLS and CDR2 YYNGEE. The germline V and J ends were trimmed by 3 bases and 0 bases, with 22 bases remaining between them. The CDR3 consists of 19 residues. CDR3 DNA: TGTGCCAGCAGCGATAATAGTGGGCTAGCGACGAGCTCCTACAATGAGCAGTTCTTC. It yields the protein CASSDNSGLATSSYNEQFF.

The chain combines TRBV5-1 with TRBJ2-1; unclear D gene. The CDR3 covers 18 residues. Germline CDR1 reads SGHRS; CDR2 reads YFSETQ. Trimming took off 4 bases at V and 0 bases at J, with 20 bases between the two ends. The CDR3 loop reads CASSPVGFFRVSYNEQFF. As DNA, the CDR3 is TGCGCCAGCAGCCCGGTTGGCTTTTTTAGGGTCTCCTACAATGAGCAGTTCTTC.

V usage is TRBV7-9 and J usage is TRBJ1-1, with D maybe TRBD1 (5 bases). The CDR3 length is 11 residues. V was pared by 4 bases and J by 11 bases, with 11 bases between. Germline V gene data show CDR1 as SEHNR and CDR2 as FQNEAQ (reference sequence). In nucleotides, the CDR3 is TGTGCCAGCAGCTATGACAGCTCCGCTTTCTTT. The encoded protein is CASSYDSSAFF.

The CDR3 protein is CASSPGLAVGQQYF. The CDR3 DNA reads TGTGCCAGCAGTCCCGGACTAGCGGTCGGGCAGCAGTACTTC. The chain links TRBV27 to TRBJ2-7; 10 nucleotides agree with TRBD2. The CDR3 extends over 14 amino acids. After removal of 5 bases from V and 8 bases from J, the junction contained 9 bases not matched to a gene. Germline CDR1 is MNHEY and CDR2 is SMNVEV (reference sequence).

This chain links TRBV6-1 with TRBJ2-3, with D perhaps assigned TRBD1 or TRBD2 (5 bases each). The ends were cut back, 1 base at V and 4 bases at J, with 9 bases in the middle. This CDR3 is 14 amino acids long. Germline V gene lookup returns CDR1 MNHNS and CDR2 SASEGT. Written as DNA, the CDR3 is TGTGCCAGCAGTGAAGTCGGGGCCGCAGATACGCAGTATTTT. Amino acids: CASSEVGAADTQYF.

This sequence joins TRBV12-3 or TRBV12-4 and TRBJ2-3; D is unresolved. CDR3 length: 11 residues. Between the trimmed V and J ends, which lost 3 bases and 7 bases, there was a span of 5 bases. The CDR3 DNA sequence: TGTGCCAGCAGTTTGGAAAATACGCAGTATTTT. Its translation is CASSLENTQYF.

A few counts support this clonotype. The chain employs TRBV5-6 and TRBJ1-1, with 8 bases matching TRBD1. CDR1 and CDR2 from the germline V gene are SGHDT and YYEEEE. Trimming removed 4 bases from V and 10 bases from J; junction bases left unmatched: 15. The CDR3 sequence is 15 residues long. CDR3 sequence reads: CASSGRGQGIRLAFF. CDR3 in DNA: TGTGCCAGCAGCGGACGAGGACAGGGAATAAGGCTAGCTTTCTTT.

This clonotype was counted only a few times. The chain carries TRBV10-3 and TRBJ1-2; weak D call: TRBD1 (5 bases). V was cut by 5 bases and J by 7 bases, with 17 bases left in between. The germline gives CDR1 ENHRY, CDR2 SYGVKD. The CDR3 runs 14 residues. Here the CDR3 reads CAISSDSLSRGYTF. The CDR3 bases are TGTGCCATCAGTTCTGACAGTCTCTCACGTGGCTACACCTTC.

J is TRBJ2-1 and V is TRBV15; D may be TRBD2 (5 bases). V was pared by 0 bases and J by 4 bases, with 10 bases between. Germline V gene sequence: CDR1 LNHNV, CDR2 YYDKDF (reference sequence). The CDR3 has 15 amino acids. CDR3 amino acids: CATSRDRGLYNEQFF. Written as DNA, the CDR3 is TGTGCCACCAGCAGAGATCGGGGTTTATACAATGAGCAGTTCTTC.

The chain carries TRBV30 and TRBJ2-7, with 11 nucleotides matching TRBD2. The V segment lost 2 bases and the J segment 2 bases; nucleotides outside the gene matches: 17. Germline CDR1 GTSNPN, CDR2 SVGIG (reference sequence). This CDR3 comprises 19 residues. As DNA, the CDR3 is TGTGCCTGGAGTCCATCAGGGGGAGTAGCGGGAGGGTCTGCCTACGAGCAGTACTTC. It specifies CAWSPSGGVAGGSAYEQYF.

This clonotype has just a few counts. The gene calls are TRBV4-1 and TRBJ1-2, with D unresolved. Trimming stripped 2 bases from V and 4 bases from J, with 14 bases between. This CDR3 is 15 amino acids long. The germline V gene encodes CDR1 MGHRA and CDR2 YSYEKL. CDR3 DNA: TGCGCCAGCAGCCAAAGGGAGGCCAGGTCCTATGGCTACACCTTC. Encoded protein: CASSQREARSYGYTF.

CDR3 sequence (DNA): TGTGCCAGCAGTTACACGGACAGGGCTGACGATGAGCAGTTCTTC. Protein: CASSYTDRADDEQFF. The chain joins TRBV6-5 to TRBJ2-1, with TRBD1 matching 8 bases. Germline V gene sequence: CDR1 MNHEY, CDR2 SVGAGI. CDR3 length: 15 amino acids. V gave up 2 bases and J gave up 8 bases; unmatched junction bases: 8.

This sequence joins TRBV10-3 and TRBJ1-3, with TRBD1 as a possible D gene (6 bases). Trimming left V 7 bases short and J 4 bases short, with 14 bases between. Germline CDR1 and CDR2: ENHRY and SYGVKD. CDR3 size: 14 residues. CDR3 nucleotide sequence: TGTGCCATCACTAAGACAGGAGAAGGAAACACCATATATTTT. It specifies CAITKTGEGNTIYF.

This clonotype showed up just a few times. The gene calls are TRBV6-5 and TRBJ2-3; 9 bases align to TRBD2. Germline V gives CDR1 MNHEY, CDR2 SVGAGI. The junction had 0 bases not matched to a gene; V was cut back by 2 bases and J by 0 bases. The CDR3 is 15 amino acids. The chain's CDR3 is CASSYLAGSTDTQYF. CDR3 in DNA: TGTGCCAGCAGTTACCTAGCGGGGAGCACAGATACGCAGTATTTT.

The V gene is TRBV6-2 or TRBV6-3, the J gene TRBJ1-1; the D is unclear. Germline CDR1 MNHEY, CDR2 SVGEGT. V shed 0 bases and J shed 1 base, with 9 bases lying between them. The CDR3 is made up of 15 amino acids. The CDR3 DNA follows: TGTGCCAGCAGTTACTCGCGGGGAAGGAACACTGAAGCTTTCTTT. This codes for CASSYSRGRNTEAFF.

The CDR3 DNA reads TGTGCCAGCAGCTTAGGCTCGAGCAGGGGGCTATCGAATGAGCAGTTCTTC. It translates to CASSLGSSRGLSNEQFF. This chain links TRBV11-1 with TRBJ2-1; 8 bases map to TRBD1. The V and J ends lost 1 base and 7 bases, in that order; junction bases with no gene match: 12. CDR3 length equals 17 residues. CDR1 is SGHAT, CDR2 FQDESV, per germline (reference sequence). The whole variable domain, remainder taken from reference TRBV11-1 and TRBJ2-1, is EAEVAQSPRYKITEKSQAVAFWCDPISGHATLYWYRQILGQGPELLVQFQDESVVDDSQLPKDRFSAERLKGVDSTLKIQPAELGDSAMYLCASSLGSSRGLSNEQFFGPGTRLTVL.

V is TRBV29-1 and J is TRBJ2-2; 12 nucleotides align to TRBD2. J lost 5 bases, V lost 4 bases, and 5 bases had no gene match. The germline CDR1 and CDR2 sequences are SQVTM and ANQGSEA. The CDR3 sequence is 15 residues long. CDR3 coding DNA: TGCAGCGTTGCCCTGACTAGCGGGAGAACCGGGGAGCTGTTTTTT. It specifies CSVALTSGRTGELFF.

CDR3 DNA: TGTGCCAGCTCACCCGACGGATTCACGGTCCTATCGTCGGGTCATGGCTACACCTTC. Its translation is CASSPDGFTVLSSGHGYTF. The chain couples TRBV18 to TRBJ1-2, with no clear D. The V gene lost 3 bases and the J gene lost 6 bases, with 29 bases spanning the gap. The CDR3 loop spans 19 amino acids. Germline V gene sequence: CDR1 KGHSH, CDR2 LQKENI.

The rearrangement joins TRBV7-9 to TRBJ2-7; possible D gene TRBD1, 5 bases. Trimming removed 3 bases at V and 1 base at J, with 10 bases between. The germline V gene has CDR1 SEHNR and CDR2 FQNEAQ (reference sequence). CDR3 length equals 14 residues. CDR3 amino acids: CASSFLTDSYEQYF. The CDR3 bases are TGTGCCAGCAGCTTCCTGACAGATTCCTACGAGCAGTACTTC.